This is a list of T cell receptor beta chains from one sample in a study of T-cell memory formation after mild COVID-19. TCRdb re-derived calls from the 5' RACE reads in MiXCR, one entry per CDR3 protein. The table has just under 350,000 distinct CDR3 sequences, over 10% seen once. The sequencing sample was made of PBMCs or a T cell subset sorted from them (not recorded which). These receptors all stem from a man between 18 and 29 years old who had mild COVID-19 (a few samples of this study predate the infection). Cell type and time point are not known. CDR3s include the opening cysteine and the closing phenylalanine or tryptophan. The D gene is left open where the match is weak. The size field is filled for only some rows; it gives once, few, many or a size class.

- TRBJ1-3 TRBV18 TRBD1 CASSPNPTGRNTIYF TGTGCCAGCTCACCGAACCCGACAGGGCGCAACACCATATATTTT
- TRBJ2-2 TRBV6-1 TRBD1 CASRMLSGTDHFGELFF TGTGCCAGCAGGATGTTATCCGGGACAGATCATTTCGGGGAGCTGTTTTTT
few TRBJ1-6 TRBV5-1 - CASSAAQQVLNSPLHF TGCGCCAGCAGCGCCGCACAACAGGTTCTCAATTCACCCCTCCACTTT
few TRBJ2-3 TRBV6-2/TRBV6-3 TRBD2 CASSYARFGGGTQYF TGTGCCAGCAGTTACGCACGCTTTGGGGGGGGTACGCAGTATTTT
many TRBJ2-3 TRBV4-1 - CASSLLGTADTQYF TGCGCCAGCAGCCTCCTGGGGACCGCAGATACGCAGTATTTT
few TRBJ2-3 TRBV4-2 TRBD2 CASSQDRSGGPTDTQYF TGTGCCAGCAGCCAAGATAGAAGCGGGGGGCCCACAGATACGCAGTATTTT
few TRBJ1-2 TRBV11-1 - CASSLEEVTNYGYTF TGTGCCAGCAGCTTAGAAGAGGTGACGAACTATGGCTACACCTTC
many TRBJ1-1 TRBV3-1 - CASSPGTVNTEAFF TGTGCCAGCAGCCCCGGGACGGTGAACACTGAAGCTTTCTTT
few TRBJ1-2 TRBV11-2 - CASSPDQDYGYTF TGTGCCAGCAGCCCGGATCAGGACTATGGCTACACCTTC
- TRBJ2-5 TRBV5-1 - CASSLGQASQETQYF TGCGCCAGCAGCTTGGGACAGGCGAGCCAAGAGACCCAGTACTTC
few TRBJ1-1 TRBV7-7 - CASSRGPSTEAFF TGTGCTAGCAGCCGCGGGCCGAGTACTGAAGCTTTCTTT
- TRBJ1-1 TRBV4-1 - CASSQDLAEKNTEAFF TGCGCCAGCAGCCAAGATTTGGCGGAAAAGAACACTGAAGCTTTCTTT
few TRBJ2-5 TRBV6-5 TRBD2 CASSWTSQETQYF TGTGCCAGCAGCTGGACTAGTCAAGAGACCCAGTACTTC
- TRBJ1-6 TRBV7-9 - CASSLSGRGPLHF TGTGCCAGCAGCTTAAGCGGAAGGGGACCCCTCCACTTT
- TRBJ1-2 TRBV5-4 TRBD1 CASSYKGALNGYTF TGTGCCAGCAGCTATAAGGGGGCGCTTAATGGCTACACCTTC
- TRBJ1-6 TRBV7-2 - CASSLGGSGQGRSPLHF TGTGCCAGCAGCTTAGGAGGCTCCGGGCAGGGGAGATCACCCCTCCACTTT
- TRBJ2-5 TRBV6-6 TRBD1 CASSPTGVGETQYF TGTGCCAGCAGCCCGACAGGGGTAGGCGAGACCCAGTACTTC
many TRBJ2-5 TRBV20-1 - CSARGGLDQETQYF TGCAGTGCTAGAGGGGGACTCGACCAAGAGACCCAGTACTTC
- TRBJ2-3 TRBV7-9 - CASTLSAGPSTDTQYF TGTGCCAGCACCCTATCGGCCGGGCCGTCGACAGATACGCAGTATTTT
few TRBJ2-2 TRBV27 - CASSPGLYTGELFF TGTGCCAGCAGTCCGGGACTTTACACCGGGGAGCTGTTTTTT
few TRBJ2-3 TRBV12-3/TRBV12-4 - CASSFEGGADTQYF TGTGCCAGCAGTTTTGAAGGGGGGGCAGATACGCAGTATTTT
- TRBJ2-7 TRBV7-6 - CATSMELGEQYF TGTGCCACCAGCATGGAACTAGGAGAGCAGTACTTC
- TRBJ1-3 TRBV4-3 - CASSQTVLRGRGNTIYF TGCGCCAGCAGCCAAACTGTCTTACGGGGACGAGGAAACACCATATATTTT
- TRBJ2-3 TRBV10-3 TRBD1 CAISETGGSDTQYF TGTGCCATCAGTGAGACAGGGGGCTCAGATACGCAGTATTTT
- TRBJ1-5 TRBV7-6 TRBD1 CASSRSTGLNQPQHF TGTGCCAGCAGCCGCTCGACAGGGTTGAATCAGCCCCAGCATTTT
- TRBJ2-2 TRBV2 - CASRPRDKNTGELFF TGTGCCAGCAGACCCCGGGACAAGAACACCGGGGAGCTGTTTTTT
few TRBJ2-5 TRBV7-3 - CASSPLAAGRETQYF TGTGCCAGCAGCCCATTAGCGGCGGGACGGGAGACCCAGTACTTC
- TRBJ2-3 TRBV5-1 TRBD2 CASSLAGARLAGGRGDTQYF TGCGCCAGCAGCTTGGCTGGGGCCCGACTAGCGGGGGGCCGGGGGGATACGCAGTATTTT
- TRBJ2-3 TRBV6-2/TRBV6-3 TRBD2 CASRPGAGRTSGERTDTQYF TGTGCCAGCAGACCCGGTGCAGGACGGACTAGCGGGGAGCGCACAGATACGCAGTATTTT
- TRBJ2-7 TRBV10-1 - CASSVGSSYEQYF TGCGCCAGCAGTGTGGGTTCTTCCTACGAGCAGTACTTC
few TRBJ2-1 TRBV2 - CASSPDLYNEQFF TGTGCCAGCAGTCCCGACCTCTACAATGAGCAGTTCTTC
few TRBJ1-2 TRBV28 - CASSSWGTNYGYTF TGTGCCAGCTCCTCGTGGGGGACTAACTATGGCTACACCTTC
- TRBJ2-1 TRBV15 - CATSRVSGGDEQFF TGTGCCACCAGCAGAGTTAGCGGCGGGGATGAGCAGTTCTTC
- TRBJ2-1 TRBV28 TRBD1 CASDTTGTGRNEQFF TGTGCCAGCGATACTACCGGGACAGGACGTAATGAGCAGTTCTTC
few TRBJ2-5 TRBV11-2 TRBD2 CASGHSGGPGETQYF TGTGCCAGCGGACATAGCGGGGGGCCAGGAGAGACCCAGTACTTC
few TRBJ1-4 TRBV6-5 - CASSPWGGEDEKLFF TGTGCCAGCAGTCCCTGGGGGGGGGAGGATGAAAAACTGTTTTTT
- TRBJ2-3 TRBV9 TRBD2 CASSTSGREDTQYF TGTGCCAGCAGCACTAGCGGCCGAGAAGATACGCAGTATTTT
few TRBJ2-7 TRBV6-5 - CASSYSTGPVYEQYF TGTGCCAGCAGTTACTCGACGGGCCCGGTCTACGAGCAGTACTTC
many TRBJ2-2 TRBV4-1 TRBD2 CASSPRSARGGPNTGELFF TGCGCCAGCAGTCCAAGAAGTGCCCGGGGGGGCCCGAACACCGGGGAGCTGTTTTTT
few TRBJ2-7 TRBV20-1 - CSASQQRSSSYEQYF TGCAGTGCTAGTCAACAGCGTTCGAGCTCCTACGAGCAGTACTTC
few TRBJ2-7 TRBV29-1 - CSVEDRELGYEQYF TGCAGCGTTGAAGATCGGGAATTGGGATACGAGCAGTACTTC
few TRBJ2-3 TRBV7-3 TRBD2 CASSFGGAGTDTQYF TGTGCCAGCAGCTTCGGGGGGGCTGGCACAGATACGCAGTATTTT
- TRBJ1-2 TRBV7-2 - CASSLILGSPGYTF TGTGCCAGCAGCTTGATTTTAGGGTCCCCCGGCTACACCTTC
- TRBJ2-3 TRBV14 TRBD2 CASSQTVTSGDTQYF TGTGCCAGCAGCCAAACAGTAACTAGCGGCGATACGCAGTATTTT
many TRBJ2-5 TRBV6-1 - CASRRGPQETQYF TGTGCCAGCAGGCGGGGTCCGCAAGAGACCCAGTACTTC
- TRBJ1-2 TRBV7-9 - CASSVSLIEGFYGYTF TGTGCCAGCAGCGTGTCCCTCATTGAAGGGTTCTATGGCTACACCTTC
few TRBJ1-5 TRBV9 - CASSGPGTQPQHF TGTGCCAGCAGTGGACCAGGGACTCAGCCCCAGCATTTT
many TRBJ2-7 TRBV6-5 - CASSSGHGTYEQYF TGTGCCAGCAGTTCCGGACATGGAACCTACGAGCAGTACTTC
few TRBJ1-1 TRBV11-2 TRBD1 CASSLGQGAANSEAFF TGTGCCAGCAGCTTGGGACAGGGGGCCGCGAACTCTGAAGCTTTCTTT
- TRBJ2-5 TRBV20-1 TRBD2 CSAHRGGWETQYF TGCAGTGCTCATAGGGGAGGGTGGGAGACCCAGTACTTC
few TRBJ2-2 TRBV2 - CASNAEQNTGELFF TGTGCCAGCAATGCGGAACAGAACACCGGGGAGCTGTTTTTT
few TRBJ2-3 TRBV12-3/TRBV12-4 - CASSPWMGADTQYF TGTGCCAGCAGCCCTTGGATGGGCGCAGATACGCAGTATTTT
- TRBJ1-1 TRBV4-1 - CASSQKPQGYTEAFF TGCGCCAGCAGCCAAAAGCCTCAGGGGTACACTGAAGCTTTCTTT
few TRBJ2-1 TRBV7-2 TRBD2 CASSLKRGYNEQFF TGTGCCAGCAGCTTGAAGCGGGGCTACAATGAGCAGTTCTTC
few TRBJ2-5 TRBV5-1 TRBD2 CASSFGSGGEETQYF TGCGCCAGCAGCTTTGGCAGCGGGGGTGAAGAGACCCAGTACTTC